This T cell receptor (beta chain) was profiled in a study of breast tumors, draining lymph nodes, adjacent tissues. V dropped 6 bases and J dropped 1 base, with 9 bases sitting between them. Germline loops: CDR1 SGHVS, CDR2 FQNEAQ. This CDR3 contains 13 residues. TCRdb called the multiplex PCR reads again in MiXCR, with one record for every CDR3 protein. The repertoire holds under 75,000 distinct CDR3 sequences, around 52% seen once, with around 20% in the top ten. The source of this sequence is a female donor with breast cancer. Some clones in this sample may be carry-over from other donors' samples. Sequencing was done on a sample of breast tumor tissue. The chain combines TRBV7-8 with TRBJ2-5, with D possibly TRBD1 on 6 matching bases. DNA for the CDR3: TGTGCCAGCAGGCAGGGGACCCAAGAGACCCAGTACTTC. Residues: CASRQGTQETQYF. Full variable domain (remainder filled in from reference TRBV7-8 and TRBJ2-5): GAGVSQSPRYKVAKRGQDVALRCDPISGHVSLFWYQQALGQGPEFLTYFQNEAQLDKSGLPSDRFFAERPEGSVSTLKIQRTQQEDSAVYLCASRQGTQETQYFGPGTRLLVL.